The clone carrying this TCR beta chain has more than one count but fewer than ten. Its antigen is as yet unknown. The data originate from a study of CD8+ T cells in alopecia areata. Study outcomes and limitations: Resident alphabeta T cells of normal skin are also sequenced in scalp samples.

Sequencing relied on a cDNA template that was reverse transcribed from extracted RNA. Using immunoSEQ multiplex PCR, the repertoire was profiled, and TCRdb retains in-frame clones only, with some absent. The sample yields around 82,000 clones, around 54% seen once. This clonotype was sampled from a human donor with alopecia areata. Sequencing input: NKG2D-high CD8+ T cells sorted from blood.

The CDR3 coding sequence is TGTGCCAGCAGCTATGGGACAGACACAGATACGCAGTATTTT. Residues: CASSYGTDTDTQYF. The V and J genes are TRBV5-6 and TRBJ2-3; 7 bases fit TRBD1. Looked up from germline, CDR1 is SGHDT and CDR2 is YYEEEE. This CDR3 has 14 residues. J lost 2 bases, V lost 3 bases, and 3 bases had no gene match.